This T cell receptor (beta chain) was recovered during a study of blood T cells in healthy people across ages. Each donor gave roughly 9.1 milliliters of peripheral blood. Primed by a sample-barcoded 5' primer and a J-beta primer mix, a second PCR proceeded for about 7 to 12 cycles. Each cDNA molecule received a tag from a template-switch adaptor that had 12 random nucleotides. Using its own MiXCR run on the 5' RACE reads, TCRdb lists one record per CDR3 protein. The sample records under 1 million distinct CDR3 sequences, under 55% being singletons. Germline V gene data show CDR1 as SGHVS and CDR2 as FQNEAQ. Between the trimmed V and J ends, which lost 1 base and 2 bases, there was a span of 13 bases. CDR3 length: 16 residues. This clonotype was recorded at least ten times.

The V gene is TRBV7-8, the J gene TRBJ2-3; unclear D gene. The sequence derives from a man aged 55 to 70 in good health. Sequencing was carried out using blood. The CDR3 DNA sequence: TGTGCCAGCAGCTTAGGGTACGGATTGAACACAGATACGCAGTATTTT. It specifies CASSLGYGLNTDTQYF.